This paragraph covers one TCR beta chain sequence. This clonotype has just a few counts. Which antigen it targets is not known. Per-base qualities were not stored, and no clone one base away is much larger. TCRdb lists the instrument as Illumina HiSeq 2500. Quantitative 5'-RACE with molecular barcodes was used to prepare TCR beta libraries. Concerning the study's data processing: To identify disease-linked TCR variants, a new computational method was used, one built on a probabilistic model of VDJ rearrangement. TCRdb trimmed public reads at Q25 via fastp, called clones via MiXCR and kept in-frame beta chains. Every entry covers one CDR3 protein and lists the most common genes and DNA from its rows. V and J calls and clone size were set by TCRdb, not the authors. Recorded for this sample are under 250,000 distinct CDR3 sequences; more than 25% of them occurred a single time. The ten largest clones add up to roughly 6.7% of the sample.

CDR1 KGHDR and CDR2 SFDVKD were looked up in the germline V gene. Inclusive of the bounding cysteine and phenylalanine, the CDR3 is 11 residues long. Only the CDR3 portion is preserved as DNA: 33 bases, with reading frame beginning at the first base. V is pared back by 4 bases and J by 4 bases, with 3 bases lying between the germline termini. This entry belongs to a study of CD8 T cells in ankylosing spondylitis (dated by TCRdb to about 2017). In terms of the full investigation: To find TCR variants linked to disease, the study profiled T cell receptor beta repertoires in ankylosing spondylitis patients and healthy donors. The whole study cohort included over a hundred healthy donors and about two dozen ankylosing spondylitis patients. Peripheral blood was sampled, and synovial fluid was also collected from ankylosing spondylitis patients. What the authors observed across the whole study: A TCR beta motif of 7 or 8 highly homologous amino acid variants appeared characteristic of blood from ankylosing spondylitis patients. The disease-linked clones were reported as significantly enriched in matched synovial fluid samples from ankylosing spondylitis patients. Some motif variants were previously reported in synovial fluid and blood of reactive arthritis patients, suggesting common disease-initiation mechanisms. The disease-linked clones showed a CD8+ phenotype and occurred at relatively low frequencies in peripheral blood.

The V gene is TRBV24-1 and the J gene is TRBJ1-2, with the identity of the D gene unclear. Material: blood, either unsorted or a sorted T cell fraction (not recorded which). The clonotype was recovered from a male donor with ankylosing spondylitis or in good health (not recorded which). CDR3 protein: CATSDLYGYTF. The nucleotide sequence reads TGTGCCACCAGTGACCTCTATGGCTACACCTTC.